What follows are 24 T cell receptor beta chains derived from one specimen sequenced in a study of blood T cell repertoires in COVID-19. The assay was immunoSEQ multiplex PCR, and TCRdb's table has in-frame clones only and misses some. The sample shows 130,000 or so clones, about three quarters of them seen only once. Specimen: peripheral blood. The receptors shown here come from a man aged 50 to 60 with acute or convalescent COVID-19.

The CDR3 nucleotides read TGCAGCGTGTCGACCGGCGGGAACACTGAAGCTTTCTTT. Encoded protein: CSVSTGGNTEAFF. This chain joins TRBV29-1 and TRBJ1-1; no firm D call. Trimming took off 6 bases at V and 1 base at J, with 12 bases between the two ends. CDR1 and CDR2 (germline): SQVTM, ANQGSEA. The CDR3 contains 13 residues. Full variable domain (rest looked up from reference TRBV29-1 and TRBJ1-1): SAVISQKPSRDICQRGTSLTIQCQVDSQVTMMFWYRQQPGQSLTLIATANQGSEATYESGFVIDKFPISRPNLTFSTLTVSNMSPEDSSIYLCSVSTGGNTEAFFGQGTRLTVV.

The chain combines TRBV18 with TRBJ1-1, with a weak D call TRBD1 (6 bases). The CDR3 extends over 12 amino acids. Germline CDR1 and CDR2: KGHSH and LQKENI. The ends were cut back, 0 bases at V and 11 bases at J, with 10 bases in the middle. CDR3 DNA sequence: TGTGCCAGCTCACCACCCCAGGGGTCCGCTTTCTTT. It yields the protein CASSPPQGSAFF.

The chain combines TRBV25-1 with TRBJ2-3; perhaps TRBD2 as D (5 bases). Germline loops: CDR1 MGHDK, CDR2 SYGVNS. Trimming removed 0 bases at V and 0 bases at J, with 7 bases between. The CDR3 runs to 15 residues. The CDR3 is CASSEYGESTDTQYF. Written as DNA, the CDR3 is TGTGCCAGCAGTGAATACGGGGAAAGCACAGATACGCAGTATTTT.

This clone was counted a few times. V gene TRBV6-1 combines with J gene TRBJ1-3; 9 bases are a match to TRBD1. V lost 4 bases and J lost 8; bases outside the gene matches: 12. Germline CDR1 and CDR2: MNHNS and SASEGT. CDR3 length: 16 residues. The CDR3 spells CASSGGTGSAPYTIYF. The CDR3 coding sequence is TGTGCCAGCAGTGGAGGGACAGGGTCCGCGCCGTACACCATATATTTT.

This rearrangement joins TRBV30 to TRBJ2-3, with unresolved D. Germline CDR1 GTSNPN, CDR2 SVGIG (reference sequence). The germline V and J ends were trimmed by 3 bases and 7 bases, with 14 bases remaining between them. There are 13 residues in the CDR3. CDR3 in DNA: TGTGCCTGGAGGGGTGCAGGCCACTATACGCAGTATTTT. It encodes CAWRGAGHYTQYF. The full variable domain, rest sourced from reference TRBV30 and TRBJ2-3, is SQTIHQWPATLVQPVGSPLSLECTVEGTSNPNLYWYRQAAGRGLQLLFYSVGIGQISSEVPQNLSASRPQDRQFILSSKKLLLSDSGFYLCAWRGAGHYTQYFGPGTRLTVL.

V and J are TRBV7-7 and TRBJ2-1, with TRBD2 matching 13 bases. J gave up 8 bases and V 2 bases, and 3 bases lay outside the gene matches. Germline V gene lookup returns CDR1 SSHAT and CDR2 FNYEAQ (reference sequence). The CDR3 length is 15 residues. DNA of the CDR3: TGTGCCAGCAGCTTAACTAGCGGGGGGGGATATGAGCAGTTCTTC. As protein: CASSLTSGGGYEQFF.

The chain links TRBV4-1 to TRBJ1-2; 7 nucleotides match TRBD1. The V and J ends lost 1 base and 4 bases, in that order; junction bases with no gene match: 6. Germline V lookup: CDR1 MGHRA, CDR2 YSYEKL. The CDR3 runs to 15 residues. This CDR3 is CASSQAGTASYGYTF. The DNA for the CDR3 is TGCGCCAGCAGCCAAGCCGGGACAGCTAGCTATGGCTACACCTTC.

This chain links TRBV9 with TRBJ2-1; D gene unclear. The CDR3 covers 11 residues. Germline V gives CDR1 SGDLS, CDR2 YYNGEE. V shed 5 bases and J shed 8 bases, with 8 bases lying between them. CDR3 loop: CASSSLHEQFF. Written as DNA, the CDR3 is TGTGCCAGCAGTTCTCTCCATGAGCAGTTCTTC. Filled out from reference TRBV9 and TRBJ2-1, the complete variable domain reads DSGVTQTPKHLITATGQRVTLRCSPRSGDLSVYWYQQSLDQGLQFLIQYYNGEERAKGNILERFSAQQFPDLHSELNLSSLELGDSALYFCASSSLHEQFFGPGTRLTVL.

J is TRBJ1-5 and V is TRBV15; D ambiguous. The length of the CDR3 is 13 residues. V was cut by 5 bases and J by 11 bases, with 16 bases left in between. The germline V gene has CDR1 LNHNV and CDR2 YYDKDF (reference sequence). CDR3 sequence (DNA): TGTGCCACCAGCCTTATGGGAGGGAGGGCCCAGCATTTT. This translates into CATSLMGGRAQHF.

On this clone itself: The sample holds other DNA sequences that translate to the same CDR3. V gene TRBV29-1 combines with J gene TRBJ1-3, with D unresolved. Germline V gene lookup returns CDR1 SQVTM and CDR2 ANQGSEA. Trimming removed 1 base from V and 2 bases from J, with 6 bases in between. The CDR3 has 13 residues. The CDR3 bases are TGCAGCGTTGAAGGGGCCACTGGAAACACCATATATTTT. It codes for CSVEGATGNTIYF.

This chain joins TRBV29-1 and TRBJ2-7, with 7 bases lining up with TRBD1. V gave up 4 bases and J gave up 2 bases; unmatched junction bases: 8. The CDR3 contains 14 residues. CDR1 SQVTM and CDR2 ANQGSEA come from the germline V gene. The DNA for the CDR3 is TGCAGCGTTGCCCCGGACAGGCGCCCCTACGAGCAGTACTTC. The encoded protein is CSVAPDRRPYEQYF.

The chain is built from TRBV24-1 and TRBJ2-5; TRBD2 might be the D (5 bases). Germline V gene lookup returns CDR1 KGHDR and CDR2 SFDVKD. This CDR3 has 14 residues. The V end lost 4 bases, the J end lost 1 base, and 9 bases lay between the germline ends. The CDR3 region is CATSDPRVQETQYF. CDR3 in DNA: TGTGCCACCAGTGACCCGAGGGTCCAAGAGACCCAGTACTTC.

The chain joins TRBV19 to TRBJ1-2, with 9 bases lining up with TRBD1. The V and J ends lost 9 bases and 6 bases, in that order; junction bases with no gene match: 11. From germline, CDR1 is LNHDA and CDR2 SQIVND (reference sequence). This CDR3 contains 14 residues. The DNA of the CDR3 is TGTGCCAGCTTACACCGGGACAGGGTCGATGGCTACACCTTC. The encoded protein is CASLHRDRVDGYTF.

The chain employs TRBV6-5 and TRBJ1-2; TRBD1 is a possible D gene (6 bases). The V end was cut by 2 bases, the J end by 12 bases, with 16 bases between. Germline values: CDR1 MNHEY, CDR2 SVGAGI. The CDR3 has 13 amino acids. DNA of the CDR3: TGTGCCAGCAGTTACACGTTAGGGGGTCGGGACACCTTC. It yields the protein CASSYTLGGRDTF.

This clone was detected a few times. This chain joins TRBV6-5 and TRBJ2-3; weak D call: TRBD1 (5 bases). Deletions cut 6 bases from V and 0 bases from J, with 13 bases between. This CDR3 region has 15 residues. Germline V lookup: CDR1 MNHEY, CDR2 SVGAGI. For the CDR3, the DNA is TGTGCCAGCAGGATGGCTACAGGTAGCACAGATACGCAGTATTTT. Residues: CASRMATGSTDTQYF.

The V gene is TRBV7-9, the J gene TRBJ1-1; perhaps TRBD1 as D (5 bases). The CDR3 loop spans 15 amino acids. Trimming cost V 4 bases and J 0 bases, with 12 bases left between them. In germline, CDR1 is SEHNR, CDR2 FQNEAQ (reference sequence). The CDR3 DNA is TGTGCCAGCAGCTCCCCTAGACAGATGAACACTGAAGCTTTCTTT. Amino acids: CASSSPRQMNTEAFF.

The chain combines TRBV5-1 with TRBJ1-1; D call uncertain. The CDR3 extends over 14 amino acids. Germline values: CDR1 SGHRS, CDR2 YFSETQ. The V end lost 0 bases, the J end lost 0 bases, and 6 bases lay between the germline ends. CDR3 nucleotides: TGCGCCAGCAGCTTGGACGGGATGAACACTGAAGCTTTCTTT. This encodes CASSLDGMNTEAFF.

The gene calls are TRBV7-6 and TRBJ1-1; tentative D call: TRBD1 (6 bases). Germline CDR1 reads SGHVS; CDR2 reads FNYEAQ. The CDR3 length is 17 residues. Trimming stripped 4 bases from V and 0 bases from J, with 18 bases between. CDR3 sequence (DNA): TGTGCCAGCAGCTCTACCGACAGGACCCGGATGAACACTGAAGCTTTCTTT. Its protein is CASSSTDRTRMNTEAFF.

This chain connects TRBV7-9 to TRBJ1-3, with a possible D match to TRBD1 (6 bases). The CDR3 consists of 15 residues. The germline CDR1 and CDR2 sequences are SEHNR and FQNEAQ (reference sequence). Trimming removed 5 bases from V and 2 bases from J, with 13 bases in between. CDR3 sequence: CASSLDSGAGNTIYF. The CDR3 bases are TGTGCCAGCAGCCTAGACTCAGGGGCTGGAAACACCATATATTTT.

The rearrangement joins TRBV29-1 to TRBJ1-2; D is uncertain. The germline gives CDR1 SQVTM, CDR2 ANQGSEA. Trimming took off 3 bases at V and 4 bases at J, with 12 bases between the two ends. This CDR3 has 13 amino acids. CDR3 region: CSVDLGTPYGYTF. The CDR3 region has the DNA TGCAGCGTTGACTTGGGCACCCCCTATGGCTACACCTTC.

CDR3 DNA sequence: TGTGCCAGCAGTTCCGGGGATCAGCCCCAGCATTTT. Its translation is CASSSGDQPQHF. The chain has TRBV12-3 or TRBV12-4 and TRBJ1-5, with unresolved D. Trimming pared 4 bases from V and 5 bases from J, leaving 6 bases between. The CDR3 covers 12 residues.

This clone appeared a single time. Other DNA sequences in this sample translate to the same CDR3. The chain has TRBV6-5 and TRBJ1-4, with 7 bases identical to TRBD1. There are 15 residues in the CDR3. V trimming: 0 bases; J trimming: 3 bases; junction bases outside the gene matches: 1. Germline CDR1 is MNHEY and CDR2 is SVGAGI. CDR3 in DNA: TGTGCCAGCAGTTACTCAGGGGGCCCTAATGAAAAACTGTTTTTT. This codes for CASSYSGGPNEKLFF.

Points on this clone: Other DNA sequences of this sample code for an identical CDR3. The rearrangement uses TRBV6-1 and TRBJ1-4; tentative D call: TRBD1 (5 bases). Trimming cost V 2 bases and J 8 bases, with 6 bases left between them. The CDR3 is 12 amino acids. Germline-derived CDR1 and CDR2 are MNHNS and SASEGT. The CDR3 loop reads CASSERGEKLFF. The DNA of the CDR3 is TGTGCCAGCAGTGAACGGGGGGAAAAACTGTTTTTT.

The rearrangement links TRBV7-3 to TRBJ2-3; D might be TRBD2 (5 bases). Trimming removed 5 bases at V and 8 bases at J, with 35 bases between. The germline V gene encodes CDR1 SGHTA and CDR2 FQGTGA. The CDR3 runs 20 residues. The CDR3 DNA sequence: TGTGCCAGCAGCCACCCCCCAGCCAAGGCTGGCGGAGGTAGTGGAGCTACGCAGTATTTT. This codes for CASSHPPAKAGGGSGATQYF.